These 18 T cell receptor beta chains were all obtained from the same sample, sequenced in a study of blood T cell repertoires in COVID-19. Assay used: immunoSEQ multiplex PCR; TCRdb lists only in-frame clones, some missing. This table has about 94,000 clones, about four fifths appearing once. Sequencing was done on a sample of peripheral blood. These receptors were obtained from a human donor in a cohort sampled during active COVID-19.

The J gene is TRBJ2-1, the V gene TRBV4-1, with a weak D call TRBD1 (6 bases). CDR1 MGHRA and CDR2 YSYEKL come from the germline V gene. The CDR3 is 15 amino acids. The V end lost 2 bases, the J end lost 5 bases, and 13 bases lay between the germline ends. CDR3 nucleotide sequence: TGCGCCAGCAGCCAAACAGGGATTAGGGACAATGAGCAGTTCTTC. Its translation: CASSQTGIRDNEQFF.

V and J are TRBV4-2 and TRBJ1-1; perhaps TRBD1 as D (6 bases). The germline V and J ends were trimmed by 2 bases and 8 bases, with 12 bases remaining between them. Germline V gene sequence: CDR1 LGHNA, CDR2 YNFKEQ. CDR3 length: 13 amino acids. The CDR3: CASSQPHTGEAFF. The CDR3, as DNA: TGTGCCAGCAGCCAACCTCATACAGGGGAAGCTTTCTTT.

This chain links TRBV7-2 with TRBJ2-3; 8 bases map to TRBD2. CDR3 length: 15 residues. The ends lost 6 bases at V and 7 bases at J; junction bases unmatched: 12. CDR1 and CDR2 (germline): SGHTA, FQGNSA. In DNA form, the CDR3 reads TGTGCCAGCAGATCACTAGCGGCCCATGTGTATACGCAGTATTTT. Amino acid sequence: CASRSLAAHVYTQYF.

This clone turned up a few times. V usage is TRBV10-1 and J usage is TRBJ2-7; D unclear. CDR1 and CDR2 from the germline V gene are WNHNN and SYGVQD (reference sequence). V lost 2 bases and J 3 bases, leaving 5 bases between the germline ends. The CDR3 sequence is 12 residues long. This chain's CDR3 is CASSENNYEQYF. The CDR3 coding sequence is TGCGCCAGCAGTGAGAATAACTACGAGCAGTACTTC.

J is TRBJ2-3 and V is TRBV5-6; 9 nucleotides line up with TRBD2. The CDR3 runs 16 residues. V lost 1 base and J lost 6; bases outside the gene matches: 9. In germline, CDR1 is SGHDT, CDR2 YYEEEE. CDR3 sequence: CASSLTAGGPVDTQYF. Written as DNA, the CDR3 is TGTGCCAGCAGCTTGACGGCGGGAGGGCCCGTGGATACGCAGTATTTT.

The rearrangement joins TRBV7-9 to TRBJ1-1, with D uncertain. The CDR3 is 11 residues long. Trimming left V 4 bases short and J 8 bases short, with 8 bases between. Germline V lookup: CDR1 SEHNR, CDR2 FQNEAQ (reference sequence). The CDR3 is CASSSGLEAFF. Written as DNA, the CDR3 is TGTGCCAGCAGCTCCGGGTTGGAAGCTTTCTTT.

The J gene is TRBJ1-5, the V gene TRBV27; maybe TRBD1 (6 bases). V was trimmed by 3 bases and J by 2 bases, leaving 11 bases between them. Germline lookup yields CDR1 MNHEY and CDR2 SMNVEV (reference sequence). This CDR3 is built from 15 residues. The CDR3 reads CASSFAAGGNQPQHF. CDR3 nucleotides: TGTGCCAGCAGTTTCGCGGCAGGGGGCAATCAGCCCCAGCATTTT.

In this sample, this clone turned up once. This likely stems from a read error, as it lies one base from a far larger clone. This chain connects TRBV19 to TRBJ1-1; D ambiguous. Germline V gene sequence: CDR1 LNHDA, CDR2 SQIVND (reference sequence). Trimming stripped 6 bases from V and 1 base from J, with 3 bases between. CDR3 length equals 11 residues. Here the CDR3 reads CASSGNTEAFF. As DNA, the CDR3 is TGTGCCAGTAGCGGGAACACTGAAGCTTTCTTT.

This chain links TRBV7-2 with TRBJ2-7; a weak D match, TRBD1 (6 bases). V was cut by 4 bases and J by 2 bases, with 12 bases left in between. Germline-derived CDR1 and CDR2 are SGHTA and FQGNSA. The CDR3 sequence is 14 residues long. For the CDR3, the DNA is TGTGCCAGCAGCTCACAGGGTCGAACCTACGAGCAGTACTTC. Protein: CASSSQGRTYEQYF.

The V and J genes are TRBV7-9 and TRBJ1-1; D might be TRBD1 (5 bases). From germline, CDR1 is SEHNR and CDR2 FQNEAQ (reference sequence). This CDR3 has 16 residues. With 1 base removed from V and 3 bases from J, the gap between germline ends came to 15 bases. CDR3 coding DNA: TGTGCCAGCAGCTTAGAGGGGTATCGCGGGGACACTGAAGCTTTCTTT. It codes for CASSLEGYRGDTEAFF.

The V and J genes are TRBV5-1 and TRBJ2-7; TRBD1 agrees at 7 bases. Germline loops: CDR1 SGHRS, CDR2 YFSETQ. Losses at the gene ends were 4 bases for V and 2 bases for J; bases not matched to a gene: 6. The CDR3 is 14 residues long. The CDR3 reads CASSVTGFPYEQYF. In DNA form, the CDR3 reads TGCGCCAGCAGCGTGACAGGGTTCCCCTACGAGCAGTACTTC. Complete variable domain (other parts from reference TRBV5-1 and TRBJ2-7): KAGVTQTPRYLIKTRGQQVTLSCSPISGHRSVSWYQQTPGQGLQFLFEYFSETQRNKGNFPGRFSGRQFSNSRSEMNVSTLELGDSALYLCASSVTGFPYEQYFGPGTRLTVT.

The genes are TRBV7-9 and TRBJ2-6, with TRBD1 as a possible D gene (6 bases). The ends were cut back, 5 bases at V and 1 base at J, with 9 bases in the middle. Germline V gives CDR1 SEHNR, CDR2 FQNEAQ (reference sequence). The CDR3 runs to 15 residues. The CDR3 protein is CASSRTGSGANVLTF. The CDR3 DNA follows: TGTGCCAGCAGCCGAACAGGGTCTGGGGCCAACGTCCTGACTTTC.

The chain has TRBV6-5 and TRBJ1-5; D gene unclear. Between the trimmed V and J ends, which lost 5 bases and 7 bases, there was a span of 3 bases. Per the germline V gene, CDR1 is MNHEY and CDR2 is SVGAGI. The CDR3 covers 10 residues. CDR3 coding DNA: TGTGCCAGCAGTCGGCAGCCCCAGCATTTT. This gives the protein CASSRQPQHF.

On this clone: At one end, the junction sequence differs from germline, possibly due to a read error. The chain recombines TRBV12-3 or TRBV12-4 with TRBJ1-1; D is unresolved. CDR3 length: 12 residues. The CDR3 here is CASSLGRTEAFF. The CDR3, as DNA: TGTGCCAGCAGCTTAGGGCGGACTGAAGCTTTCTTT.

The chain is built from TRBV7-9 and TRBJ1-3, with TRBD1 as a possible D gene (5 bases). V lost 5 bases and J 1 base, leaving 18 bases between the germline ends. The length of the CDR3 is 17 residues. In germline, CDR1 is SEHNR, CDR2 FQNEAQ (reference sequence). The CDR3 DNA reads TGTGCCAGCAGCCTCGGGGTGGGGGGAACTTCTGGAAACACCATATATTTT. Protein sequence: CASSLGVGGTSGNTIYF.

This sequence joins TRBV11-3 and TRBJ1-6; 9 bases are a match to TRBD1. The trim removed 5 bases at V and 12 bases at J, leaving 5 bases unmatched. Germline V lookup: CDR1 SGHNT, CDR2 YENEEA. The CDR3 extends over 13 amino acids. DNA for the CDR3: TGTGCCAGCAGCATGACAGGGGGGGAACCCCTCCACTTT. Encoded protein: CASSMTGGEPLHF.

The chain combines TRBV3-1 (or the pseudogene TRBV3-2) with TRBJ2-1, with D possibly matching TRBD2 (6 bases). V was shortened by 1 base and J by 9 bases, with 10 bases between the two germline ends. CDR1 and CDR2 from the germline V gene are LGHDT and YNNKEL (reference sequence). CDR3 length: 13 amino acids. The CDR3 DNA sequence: TGTGCCAGCAGCCAAGGTGCGGGACGTGAGCAGTTCTTC. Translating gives CASSQGAGREQFF.

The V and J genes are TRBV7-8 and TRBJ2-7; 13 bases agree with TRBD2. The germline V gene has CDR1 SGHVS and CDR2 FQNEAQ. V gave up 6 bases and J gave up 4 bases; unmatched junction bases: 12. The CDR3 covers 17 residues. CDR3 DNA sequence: TGTGCCAGCAGTACGATGGGACTAGCGGGATCCTTATACGAGCAGTACTTC. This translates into CASSTMGLAGSLYEQYF.